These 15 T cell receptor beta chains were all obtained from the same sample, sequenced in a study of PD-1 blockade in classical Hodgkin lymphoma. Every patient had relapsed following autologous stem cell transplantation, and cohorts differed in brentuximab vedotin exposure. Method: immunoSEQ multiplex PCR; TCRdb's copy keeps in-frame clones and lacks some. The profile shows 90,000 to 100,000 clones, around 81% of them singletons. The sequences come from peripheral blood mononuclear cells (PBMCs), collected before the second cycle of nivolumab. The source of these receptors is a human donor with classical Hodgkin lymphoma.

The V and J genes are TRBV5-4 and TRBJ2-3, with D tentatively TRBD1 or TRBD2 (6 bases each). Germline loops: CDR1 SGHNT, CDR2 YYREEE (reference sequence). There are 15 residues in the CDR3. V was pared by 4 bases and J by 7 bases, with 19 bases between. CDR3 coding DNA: TGTGCCAGCAGCGCCTCGGGCTGGGGGGCTAATACGCAGTATTTT. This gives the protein CASSASGWGANTQYF.

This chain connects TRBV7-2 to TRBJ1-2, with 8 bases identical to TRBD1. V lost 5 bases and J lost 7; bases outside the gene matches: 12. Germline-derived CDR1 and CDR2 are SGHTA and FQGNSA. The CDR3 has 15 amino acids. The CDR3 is CASSLGGQGALGYTF. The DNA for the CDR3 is TGTGCCAGCAGCCTCGGGGGGCAGGGGGCGCTTGGCTACACCTTC.

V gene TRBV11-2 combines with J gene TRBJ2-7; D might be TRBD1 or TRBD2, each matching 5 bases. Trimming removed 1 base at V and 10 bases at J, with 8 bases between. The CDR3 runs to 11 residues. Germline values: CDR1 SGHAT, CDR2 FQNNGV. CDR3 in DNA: TGTGCCAGCAGCTTAGCGGGGCCCCAGTACTTC. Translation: CASSLAGPQYF.

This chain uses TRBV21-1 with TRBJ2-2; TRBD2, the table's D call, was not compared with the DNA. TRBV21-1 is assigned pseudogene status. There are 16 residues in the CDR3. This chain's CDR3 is CASSISGTATTGELFF. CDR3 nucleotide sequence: TGTGCCAGCAGCATTTCCGGGACTGCGACTACCGGGGAGCTGTTTTTT.

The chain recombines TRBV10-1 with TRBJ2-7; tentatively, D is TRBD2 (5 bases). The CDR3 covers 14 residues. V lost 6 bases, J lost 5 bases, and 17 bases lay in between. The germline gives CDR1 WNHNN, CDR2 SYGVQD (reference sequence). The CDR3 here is CASRSGKEGNEQYF. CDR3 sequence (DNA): TGCGCCAGCAGAAGCGGCAAAGAGGGTAACGAGCAGTACTTC.

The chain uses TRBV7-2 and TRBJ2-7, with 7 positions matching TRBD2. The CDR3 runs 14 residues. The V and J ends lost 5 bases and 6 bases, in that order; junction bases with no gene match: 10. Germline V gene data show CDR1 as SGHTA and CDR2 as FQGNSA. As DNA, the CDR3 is TGTGCCAGCAGCGCTCTAGTGAGGGAGGGCGAGCAGTACTTC. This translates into CASSALVREGEQYF.

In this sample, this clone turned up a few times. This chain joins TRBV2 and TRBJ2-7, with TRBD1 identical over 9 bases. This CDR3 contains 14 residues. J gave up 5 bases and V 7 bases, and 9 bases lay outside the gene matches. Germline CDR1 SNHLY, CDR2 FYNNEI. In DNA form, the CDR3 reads TGTGCCAGCAACCTACAGGGGGCCGGGAACGAGCAGTACTTC. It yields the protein CASNLQGAGNEQYF.

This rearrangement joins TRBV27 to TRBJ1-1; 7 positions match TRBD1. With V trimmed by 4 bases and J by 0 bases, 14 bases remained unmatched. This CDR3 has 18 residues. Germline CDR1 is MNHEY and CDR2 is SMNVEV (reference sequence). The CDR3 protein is CASSYDGLQGMLNTEAFF. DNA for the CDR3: TGTGCCAGCAGTTACGATGGTTTACAGGGGATGCTGAACACTGAAGCTTTCTTT.

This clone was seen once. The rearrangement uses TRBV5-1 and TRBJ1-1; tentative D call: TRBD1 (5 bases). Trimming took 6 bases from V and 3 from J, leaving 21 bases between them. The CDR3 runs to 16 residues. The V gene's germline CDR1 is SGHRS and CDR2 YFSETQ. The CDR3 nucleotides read TGCGCCAGCATTACTTTAGGGGTTAAAGGGTACACTGAAGCTTTCTTT. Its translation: CASITLGVKGYTEAFF. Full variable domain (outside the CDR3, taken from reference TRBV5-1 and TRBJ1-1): KAGVTQTPRYLIKTRGQQVTLSCSPISGHRSVSWYQQTPGQGLQFLFEYFSETQRNKGNFPGRFSGRQFSNSRSEMNVSTLELGDSALYLCASITLGVKGYTEAFFGQGTRLTVV.

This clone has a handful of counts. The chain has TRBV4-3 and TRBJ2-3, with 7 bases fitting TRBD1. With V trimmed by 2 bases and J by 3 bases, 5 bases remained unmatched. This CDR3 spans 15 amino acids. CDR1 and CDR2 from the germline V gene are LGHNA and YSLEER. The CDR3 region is CASSQYRGGTDTQYF. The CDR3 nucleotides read TGCGCCAGCAGCCAATACAGGGGTGGGACAGATACGCAGTATTTT.

The DNA of the CDR3 is TGTGCCAGCAGTGAAGCGCTGTTTCGGACAGCCAAAAACATTCAGTACTTC. Translating it yields CASSEALFRTAKNIQYF. The chain uses TRBV2 and TRBJ2-4, with D uncertain. This CDR3 region has 17 residues. Germline assignment: CDR1 SNHLY and CDR2 FYNNEI. The V gene lost 0 bases and the J gene lost 0 bases, with 12 bases spanning the gap.

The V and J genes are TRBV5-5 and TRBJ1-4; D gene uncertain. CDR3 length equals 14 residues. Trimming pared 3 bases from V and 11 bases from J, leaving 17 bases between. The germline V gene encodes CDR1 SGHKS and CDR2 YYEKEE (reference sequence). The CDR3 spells CASSSDSGADKLFF. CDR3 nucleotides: TGTGCCAGCAGCTCGGACTCCGGAGCGGACAAACTGTTTTTT.

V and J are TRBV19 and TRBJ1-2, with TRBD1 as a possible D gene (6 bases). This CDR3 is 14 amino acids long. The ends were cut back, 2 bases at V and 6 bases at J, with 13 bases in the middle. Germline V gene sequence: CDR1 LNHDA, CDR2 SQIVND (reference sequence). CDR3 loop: CASSITGATDGYTF. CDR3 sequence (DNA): TGTGCCAGTAGTATAACGGGGGCCACGGATGGCTACACCTTC.

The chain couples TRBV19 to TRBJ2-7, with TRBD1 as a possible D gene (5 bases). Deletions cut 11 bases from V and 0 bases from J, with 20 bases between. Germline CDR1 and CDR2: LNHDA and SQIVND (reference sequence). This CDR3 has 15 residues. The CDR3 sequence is CASAVGRGSSYEQYF. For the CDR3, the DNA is TGTGCCTCCGCCGTTGGAAGGGGCAGCTCCTACGAGCAGTACTTC.

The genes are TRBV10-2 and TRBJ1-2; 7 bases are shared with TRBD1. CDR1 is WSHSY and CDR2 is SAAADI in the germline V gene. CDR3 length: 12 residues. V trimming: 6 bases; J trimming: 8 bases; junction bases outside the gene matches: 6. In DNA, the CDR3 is TGCGCCAGCAGAACAGGGGTATACGGCTACACCTTC. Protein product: CASRTGVYGYTF.